These 21 T cell receptor beta chains share one sample of origin, sequenced in a study of blood T cell repertoires in COVID-19. TCRdb's table, derived via immunoSEQ multiplex PCR, lists solely in-frame clones and lacks some. Here the sample spans 380,000 or so clones, 80% to 90% being singletons. The sequenced material came from peripheral blood. These receptors came from a man aged 40-50 years with acute or convalescent COVID-19.

This clone appeared once. The CDR3 protein is CASSEFVGGSNQPQHF. CDR3 bases: TGTGCCAGCAGTGAATTTGTAGGGGGAAGCAATCAGCCCCAGCATTTT. V is TRBV6-1 and J is TRBJ1-5, with D possibly matching TRBD1 (6 bases). Germline CDR1 and CDR2: MNHNS and SASEGT. Trimming removed 2 bases from V and 1 base from J, with 12 bases in between. The CDR3 has 16 amino acids.

The rearrangement joins TRBV6-4 to TRBJ1-1; no definite D call. CDR3 length: 13 residues. V gave up 4 bases and J gave up 1 base, with 7 bases separating them. CDR1 and CDR2 from the germline V gene are MRHNA and SNTAGT. The CDR3 sequence: CASSVQANTEAFF. In nucleotides, the CDR3 is TGTGCCAGCAGTGTGCAGGCGAACACTGAAGCTTTCTTT.

V gene TRBV27 combines with J gene TRBJ2-3, with D unclear. V shed 1 base and J shed 0 bases, with 17 bases lying between them. The CDR3 is 18 amino acids. Germline V gene sequence: CDR1 MNHEY, CDR2 SMNVEV (reference sequence). This CDR3 is CASSLFVPGGPSTDTQYF. The CDR3 bases are TGTGCCAGCAGTTTATTTGTTCCTGGCGGTCCTAGCACAGATACGCAGTATTTT.

V is TRBV28 and J is TRBJ1-6; the D is unclear. V was shortened by 1 base and J by 6 bases, with 19 bases between the two germline ends. The CDR3 is 18 amino acids. Germline V lookup: CDR1 MDHEN, CDR2 SYDVKM. CDR3 sequence (DNA): TGTGCCAGCAGTTTATTCGTTATCCGGGAGTCACTTAATTCACCCCTCCACTTT. Encoded protein: CASSLFVIRESLNSPLHF.

The genes are TRBV7-3 and TRBJ2-1, with TRBD1 identical over 7 bases. CDR1 and CDR2 from the germline V gene are SGHTA and FQGTGA. V shed 5 bases, J shed 12 bases, and the junction held 7 bases outside the gene matches. The CDR3 length is 12 residues. The CDR3 region is CASSPGPGGQFF. DNA of the CDR3: TGTGCCAGCAGCCCCGGTCCAGGGGGGCAGTTCTTC.

As concerns this clone: One junction end disagrees with the germline gene, perhaps due to a read error. The chain is built from TRBV28 and TRBJ2-3, with D maybe TRBD2 (6 bases). This CDR3 comprises 16 residues. CDR1 and CDR2 (germline): MDHEN, SYDVKM. Here the CDR3 DNA reads TGTGCCAGCAGTCCTGAACCGGGTTTCGCGCGGGATAAGCAGTATTTT. Protein product: CASSPEPGFARDKQYF.

There are a few counts of this clone. The gene calls are TRBV19 and TRBJ1-1; tentative D call: TRBD1 (6 bases). Trimming cost V 3 bases and J 3 bases, with 14 bases left between them. The CDR3 has 15 amino acids. Per the germline V gene, CDR1 is LNHDA and CDR2 is SQIVND (reference sequence). The CDR3 DNA sequence: TGTGCCAGTAGTATCCCCGACAGGCCACACACTGAAGCTTTCTTT. This encodes CASSIPDRPHTEAFF.

The rearrangement links TRBV9 to TRBJ2-7; 7 bases agree with TRBD2. Looked up from germline, CDR1 is SGDLS and CDR2 is YYNGEE. V trimming: 0 bases; J trimming: 1 base; junction bases outside the gene matches: 1. The CDR3 loop spans 14 amino acids. The CDR3 nucleotides are TGTGCCAGCAGCGTAGTCGGGGGGTCCTACGAGCAGTACTTC. Protein product: CASSVVGGSYEQYF.

The chain carries TRBV6-5 and TRBJ1-1; 9 bases match TRBD1. CDR3 length: 12 residues. V lost 7 bases and J lost 10; bases outside the gene matches: 7. The germline V gene encodes CDR1 MNHEY and CDR2 SVGAGI. The CDR3 coding sequence is TGTGCCAGCACACGGACAGGGGAAAGAGCTTTCTTT. Protein sequence: CASTRTGERAFF.

The chain has TRBV11-2 and TRBJ2-1; TRBD2 matches 14 bases. The CDR3 extends over 18 amino acids. In germline, CDR1 is SGHAT, CDR2 FQNNGV. Germline trimming cut 1 base from V and 6 bases from J; bases unmatched to any gene: 8. CDR3 nucleotides: TGTGCCAGCAGCTTAGGACTAGCGGGGGGGTCTAGGTCCAATGAGCAGTTCTTC. Its translation is CASSLGLAGGSRSNEQFF.

V and J are TRBV19 and TRBJ1-1; D possibly corresponds to TRBD1 (6 bases). The CDR3 extends over 13 amino acids. CDR1 and CDR2 (germline): LNHDA, SQIVND (reference sequence). V lost 7 bases and J lost 7, with 16 bases in between. The DNA for the CDR3 is TGTGCCAGTAAGGGGGGGGGTATTATTGAAGCTTTCTTT. Amino acids: CASKGGGIIEAFF.

The chain has TRBV27 and TRBJ2-7, with a tentative D call TRBD1 (5 bases). CDR3 length: 15 amino acids. CDR1 and CDR2 from the germline V gene are MNHEY and SMNVEV (reference sequence). V was clipped by 5 bases and J by 5 bases, with 19 bases between them. The CDR3 sequence: CASSKSTQGLDEQYF. In nucleotides, the CDR3 is TGTGCCAGCAGTAAATCCACGCAGGGTTTGGACGAGCAGTACTTC.

On this clone itself: A read error may account for a junction end that differs from germline. The gene calls are TRBV5-1 and TRBJ2-5, with 7 bases lining up with TRBD1. From germline, CDR1 is SGHRS and CDR2 YFSETQ. The CDR3 has 13 amino acids. The CDR3 nucleotides read TGCGCCAGCACAGTGGGACAGCAAGAGGCCCAGTACTTC. Encoded protein: CASTVGQQEAQYF.

V is TRBV28 and J is TRBJ2-1; TRBD1 matches 10 bases. The CDR3 is 16 amino acids. Germline lookup yields CDR1 MDHEN and CDR2 SYDVKM. The V gene end was trimmed by 5 bases and the J gene end by 4 bases; junction bases not matched to a gene: 8. The CDR3 sequence: CASSGAGTGVYNEQFF. The CDR3 DNA is TGTGCCAGCAGTGGGGCCGGGACAGGGGTGTACAATGAGCAGTTCTTC.

The V call is TRBV12-3 or TRBV12-4, the J call TRBJ1-2, with D perhaps TRBD1 (5 bases). The V gene lost 3 bases and the J gene lost 3 bases, with 8 bases spanning the gap. The CDR3 is 13 amino acids. DNA of the CDR3: TGTGCCAGCAGTTTCAACAGGTACTATGGCTACACCTTC. It is translated as CASSFNRYYGYTF.

The rearrangement joins TRBV4-1 to TRBJ1-5, with a weak D call TRBD1 (6 bases). V dropped 4 bases and J dropped 5 bases, with 18 bases sitting between them. This CDR3 has 16 amino acids. Looked up from germline, CDR1 is MGHRA and CDR2 is YSYEKL. The CDR3 coding sequence is TGCGCCAGCAGCCTCGGGACAACCTCGACTCATCAGCCCCAGCATTTT. Translation: CASSLGTTSTHQPQHF.

The V and J genes are TRBV3-1 (or the pseudogene TRBV3-2) and TRBJ2-1, with TRBD2 matching 7 bases. CDR1 and CDR2 from the germline V gene are LGHDT and YNNKEL (reference sequence). The CDR3 has 15 residues. V lost 4 bases to trimming and J lost 4 bases; unmatched junction nucleotides: 7. CDR3: CASSRGGSPYNEQFF. The CDR3 DNA sequence: TGTGCCAGCAGCCGCGGGGGAAGCCCTTACAATGAGCAGTTCTTC.

This clone was recorded once. The gene calls are TRBV19 and TRBJ1-5; 10 nucleotides agree with TRBD1. CDR1 and CDR2 from the germline V gene are LNHDA and SQIVND (reference sequence). V dropped 4 bases and J dropped 5; count of bases not matched to a gene: 11. The CDR3 consists of 17 residues. CDR3 sequence: CASSTMGTGVVDQPQHF. For the CDR3, the DNA is TGTGCCAGTAGTACAATGGGGACAGGGGTTGTTGATCAGCCCCAGCATTTT.

The genes are TRBV4-1 and TRBJ1-2; 9 bases are a match to TRBD1. CDR1 is MGHRA and CDR2 is YSYEKL in the germline V gene. J was trimmed by 7 bases and V by 4 bases; bases with no gene match: 13. The CDR3 sequence is 16 residues long. The CDR3 nucleotides are TGCGCCAGCAGCCCACTATCGGGACAGGGAATATCTGGCTACACCTTC. Amino acids: CASSPLSGQGISGYTF.

This sequence joins TRBV28 and TRBJ1-3; D gene unclear. The CDR3 is 15 amino acids. Germline V gives CDR1 MDHEN, CDR2 SYDVKM. V was pared by 5 bases and J by 4 bases, with 15 bases between. The CDR3 region has the DNA TGTGCCAGCAGTCCTCGGTCCACGGGGGGAAACACCATATATTTT. It yields the protein CASSPRSTGGNTIYF.

This chain joins TRBV5-1 and TRBJ2-1; 7 bases are a match to TRBD2. Looked up from germline, CDR1 is SGHRS and CDR2 is YFSETQ. The CDR3 totals 13 residues. V shed 7 bases, J shed 8 bases, and the junction held 9 bases outside the gene matches. CDR3 loop: CASSLGGGDEQFF. The CDR3 DNA reads as TGCGCCAGCTCTCTCGGTGGGGGGGATGAGCAGTTCTTC.